A single TCR beta chain is shown here with its context. For recovered donors of Cohort 3, there were two negative PCRs, clearance, or symptom resolution. In the original workflow: The authors estimated nucleated cell counts from reference gene primer amplification. TCRdb's table, derived via immunoSEQ multiplex PCR, lists solely in-frame clones and lacks some. For V, J and clone size, that table is used; D and trimming come from the DNA. The table lists about 370,000 clones, more than 80% of them singletons. The data are from a study of blood T cell repertoires in COVID-19. Study at large: COVID-19 samples collected from the United States, Italy and Spain covered acute and convalescent phases. The cDNA or gDNA used as material had been derived from T cells, B-cell-depleted T cells, or PBMCs.

Germline V gives CDR1 KGHSH, CDR2 LQKENI. The length of the CDR3 is 15 residues. V shed 6 bases and J 7 bases; nucleotides not matched to a gene: 7. This TCR was sampled from a man between 18 and 35 years old who had recovered from COVID-19. The genes are TRBV18 and TRBJ2-1; 12 nucleotides match TRBD2. Sequenced: PBMCs or T cells enriched from blood (not recorded which). Here the CDR3 reads CASSRTSGTVNEQFF. DNA for the CDR3: TGTGCCAGCTCCCGGACTAGCGGGACGGTAAATGAGCAGTTCTTC.